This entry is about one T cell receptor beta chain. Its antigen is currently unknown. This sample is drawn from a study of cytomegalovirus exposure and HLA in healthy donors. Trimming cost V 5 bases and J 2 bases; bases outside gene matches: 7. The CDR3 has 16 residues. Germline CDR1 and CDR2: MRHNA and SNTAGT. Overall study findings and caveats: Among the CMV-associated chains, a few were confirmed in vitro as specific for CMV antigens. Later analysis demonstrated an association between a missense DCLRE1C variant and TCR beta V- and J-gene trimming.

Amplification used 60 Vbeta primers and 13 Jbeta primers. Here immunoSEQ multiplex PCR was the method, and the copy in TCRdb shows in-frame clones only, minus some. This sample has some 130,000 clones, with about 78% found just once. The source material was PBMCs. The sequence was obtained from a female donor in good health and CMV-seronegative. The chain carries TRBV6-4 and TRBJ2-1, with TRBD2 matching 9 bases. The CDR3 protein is CASSLYSGSTYNEQFF. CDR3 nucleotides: TGTGCCAGCAGTCTTTATAGCGGGAGCACCTACAATGAGCAGTTCTTC.